This TCR beta chain was documented in a study of shared clonotypes between healthy human individuals. The study drew all its donors from Caucasian adults living in Nashville, Tennessee. With V trimmed by 7 bases and J by 6 bases, 8 bases remained unmatched. The CDR3 has 13 residues. Germline-derived CDR1 and CDR2 are MDHEN and SYDVKM. The assay was immunoSEQ multiplex PCR, and TCRdb's table has in-frame clones only and misses some. The table lists roughly 1,500,000 clones, approximately 98.5% of them singletons. This receptor was obtained from a young man in good health. The chain is built from TRBV28 and TRBJ2-5; 7 nucleotides match TRBD2. The sequenced sample consisted of naive CD4+ T cells sorted from blood. The subset here: CD45RA+ positively selected. CDR3 in amino acids: CASNVGGRQTQYF. The CDR3 nucleotides are TGTGCCAGCAATGTGGGGGGGAGGCAGACCCAGTACTTC. The complete variable domain, with remaining parts taken from reference TRBV28 and TRBJ2-5, reads DVKVTQSSRYLVKRTGEKVFLECVQDMDHENMFWYRQDPGLGLRLIYFSYDVKMKEKGDIPEGYSVSREKKERFSLILESASTNQTSMYLCASNVGGRQTQYFGPGTRLLVL.